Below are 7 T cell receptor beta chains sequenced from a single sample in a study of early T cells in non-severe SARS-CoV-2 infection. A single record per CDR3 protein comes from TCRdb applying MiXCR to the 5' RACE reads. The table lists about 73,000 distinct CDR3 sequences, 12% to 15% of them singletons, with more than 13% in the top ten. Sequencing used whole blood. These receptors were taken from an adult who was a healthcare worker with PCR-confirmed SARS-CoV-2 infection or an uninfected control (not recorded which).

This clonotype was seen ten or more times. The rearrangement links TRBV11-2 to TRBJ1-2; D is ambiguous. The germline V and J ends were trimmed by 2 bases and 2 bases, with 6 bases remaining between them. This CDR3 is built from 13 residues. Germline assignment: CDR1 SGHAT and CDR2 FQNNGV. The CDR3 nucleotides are TGTGCCAGCAGCTTATCTCGGAACTATGGCTACACCTTC. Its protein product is CASSLSRNYGYTF.

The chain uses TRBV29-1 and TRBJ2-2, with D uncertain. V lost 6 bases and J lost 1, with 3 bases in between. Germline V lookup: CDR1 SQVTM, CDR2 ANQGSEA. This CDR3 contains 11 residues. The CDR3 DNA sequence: TGCAGCGTCAAGAACACCGGGGAGCTGTTTTTT. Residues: CSVKNTGELFF.

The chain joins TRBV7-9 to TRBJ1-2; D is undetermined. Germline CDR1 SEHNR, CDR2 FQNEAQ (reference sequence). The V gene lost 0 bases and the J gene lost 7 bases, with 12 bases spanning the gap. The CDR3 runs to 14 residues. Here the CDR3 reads CASSLARASGGYTF. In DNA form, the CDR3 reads TGTGCCAGCAGCTTAGCCCGGGCCAGCGGTGGCTACACCTTC.

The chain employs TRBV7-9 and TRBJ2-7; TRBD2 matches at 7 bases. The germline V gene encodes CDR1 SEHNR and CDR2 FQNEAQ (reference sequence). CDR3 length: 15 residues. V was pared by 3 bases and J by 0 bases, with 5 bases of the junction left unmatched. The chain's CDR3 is CASSFMGGNSYEQYF. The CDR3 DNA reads TGTGCCAGCAGCTTTATGGGAGGGAACTCCTACGAGCAGTACTTC.

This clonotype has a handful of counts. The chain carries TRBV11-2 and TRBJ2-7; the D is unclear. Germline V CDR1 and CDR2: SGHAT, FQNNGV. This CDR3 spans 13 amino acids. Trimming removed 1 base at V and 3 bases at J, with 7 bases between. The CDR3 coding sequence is TGTGCCAGCAGCTTAGGGGAACTCTACGAGCAGTACTTC. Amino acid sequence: CASSLGELYEQYF.

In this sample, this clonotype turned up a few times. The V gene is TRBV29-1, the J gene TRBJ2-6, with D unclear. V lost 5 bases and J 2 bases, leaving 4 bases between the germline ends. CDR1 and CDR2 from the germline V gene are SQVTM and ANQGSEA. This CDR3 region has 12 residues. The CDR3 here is CSVFTGANVLTF. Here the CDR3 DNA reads TGCAGCGTTTTCACTGGGGCCAACGTCCTGACTTTC.

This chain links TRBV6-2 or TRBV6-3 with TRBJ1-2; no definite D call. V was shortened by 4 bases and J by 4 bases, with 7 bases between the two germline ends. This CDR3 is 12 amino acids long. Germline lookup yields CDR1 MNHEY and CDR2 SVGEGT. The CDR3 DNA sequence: TGTGCCAGCAGTTTATCCGGCTATGGCTACACCTTC. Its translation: CASSLSGYGYTF.